This T cell receptor beta chain was recorded in a study of spatial heterogeneity in lung cancer. Study-wide background: The average count in raw reads for each unique TCR and UMI combination exceeded 9.5 appearances.

General observations from the study: One measure, the expanded intratumoral alpha and beta TCR count, tracked tumor mutation counts. Numbers of ubiquitous and regional expanded TCRs tracked ubiquitous and regional nonsynonymous mutation counts, respectively.

This clonotype was counted ten times or more. The target antigen is unknown. The time point here: sample taken at primary tumor resection. A total of approximately 69 untreated early-stage non-small cell lung cancer patients served as donors. Every TCR cDNA molecule carried a tag that served as a unique molecular identifier. TCRdb reanalysed the 5' RACE reads using MiXCR and keeps one entry per CDR3 protein. Of around 100,000 distinct CDR3 sequences listed, approximately 4% are singletons. CDR1 is SGHDT and CDR2 is YYEEEE in the germline V gene. The V gene lost 0 bases and the J gene lost 4 bases, with 13 bases spanning the gap. CDR3 length equals 15 residues.

This clonotype was sampled from a male donor with early-stage non-small cell lung cancer. The source was lung tumor tissue, collected at surgery. This chain connects TRBV5-6 to TRBJ2-5; D is unclear. The CDR3 DNA follows: TGTGCCAGCAGCTTGGTAGCAGCAGGTCGAGAGACCCAGTACTTC. This codes for CASSLVAAGRETQYF. The full variable domain, with the rest looked up from reference TRBV5-6 and TRBJ2-5, is DAGVTQSPTHLIKTRGQQVTLRCSPKSGHDTVSWYQQALGQGPQFIFQYYEEEERQRGNFPDRFSGHQFPNYSSELNVNALLLGDSALYLCASSLVAAGRETQYFGPGTRLLVL.